This record concerns one T cell receptor (beta chain) sequence. As yet, its antigen is unknown. The V and J ends lost 6 bases and 5 bases respectively, with 16 bases between them. This CDR3 is 14 amino acids long. Germline V gene sequence: CDR1 SQVTM, CDR2 ANQGSEA. This specimen comes from a study of beta chain features in type 1 diabetes. Whole-study results and caveats: Type 1 diabetes patients had VDJ junctions that carried fewer insertions and more deletions.

The isolated RNA, all of it, was reverse transcribed, so expressed TCRB transcripts were what got sequenced. Sequencing was performed with immunoSEQ multiplex PCR; in TCRdb, only in-frame clones are kept and a portion is missing. The sample has fewer than 250,000 clones; around 68% are singletons. The rearrangement uses TRBV29-1 and TRBJ2-2; D gene unclear. This TCR was sampled from a man aged 25-40 years in good health. Sequenced: naive CD4+ T cells from blood. The CDR3 coding sequence is TGCAGCGTAGCACTCGGACGGAATACCGGGGAGCTGTTTTTT. Amino acids: CSVALGRNTGELFF.